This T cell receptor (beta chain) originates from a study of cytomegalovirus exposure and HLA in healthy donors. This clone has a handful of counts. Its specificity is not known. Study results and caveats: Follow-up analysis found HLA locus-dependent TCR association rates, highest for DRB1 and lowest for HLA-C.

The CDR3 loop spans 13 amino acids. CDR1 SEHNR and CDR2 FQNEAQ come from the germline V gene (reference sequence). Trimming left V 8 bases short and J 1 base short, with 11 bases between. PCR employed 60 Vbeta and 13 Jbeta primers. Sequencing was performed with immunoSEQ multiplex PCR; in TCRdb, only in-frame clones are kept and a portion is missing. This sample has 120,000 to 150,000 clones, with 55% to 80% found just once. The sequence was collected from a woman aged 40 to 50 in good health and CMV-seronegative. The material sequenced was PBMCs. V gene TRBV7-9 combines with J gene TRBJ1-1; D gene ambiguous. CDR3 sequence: CASLGGPNTEAFF. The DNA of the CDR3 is TGTGCCAGCCTAGGAGGACCGAACACTGAAGCTTTCTTT.